The clone carrying this TCR beta chain came up once. A read error may account for a junction end that differs from germline. The CDR3 contains 17 residues. Germline V lookup: CDR1 SGDLS, CDR2 YYNGEE. This entry comes from a study of PD-L1 blockade in urothelial cancer. Study summary: The patients first took atezolizumab around 2014, receiving 1,200 mg intravenously every 3 weeks. Blood was evaluated 3 weeks (second dose) and 6 weeks after therapy began.

Sequencing was performed with immunoSEQ multiplex PCR; in TCRdb, only in-frame clones are kept and a portion is missing. The sample has more than 40,000 clones; approximately 83% are singletons. Sample contribution per patient ranged from 1 to 8, covering pretreatment and on-treatment. The sequence was collected from a man aged 55 to 70 with urothelial cancer. The rearrangement joins TRBV9 to TRBJ1-5, with 8 bases matching TRBD1. Material: PBMCs, obtained around atezolizumab (anti-PD-L1) treatment. The chain's CDR3 is CAGSVRGQGLGNQPQHF. In DNA, the CDR3 is TGTGCCGGCAGCGTACGTGGACAGGGATTGGGCAATCAGCCCCAGCATTTT.